The clone carrying this T cell receptor beta chain was detected a few times. Its specificity is unknown. This CDR3 has 18 amino acids. Trimming took 7 bases from V and 3 from J; bases not matched to a gene: 14. Per germline, CDR1 ENHRY and CDR2 SYGVKD. This entry is derived from a study of post-analysis software for immune sequencing data. Study information: Several disease courses (relapsing-remitting, secondary progressive and progressive-relapsing) of multiple sclerosis were included.

Sequencing libraries made from TCR beta cDNA carried unique molecular identifiers. TCRdb re-called the PCR reads through MiXCR, storing one row per CDR3 protein. The sample lists some 690,000 distinct CDR3 sequences; roughly 27% were seen once. Findings and limits, study-wide: Controls showed lower frequencies than patients for four to six TRBV segments, and TRBV5-6, TRBV5-1 and TRBV20-1 were among these. Versus controls, multiple sclerosis patients showed significantly lower diversity (normalized Chao1).

The material sequenced was blood. V usage is TRBV10-3 and J usage is TRBJ2-1; 11 bases map to TRBD1. The receptor was isolated from a girl aged 10 to 17 with multiple sclerosis. CDR3 nucleotide sequence: TGTGCCATCAACAAAGGACAGGGGGCCCAAACCCTCTACAATGAGCAGTTCTTC. It encodes CAINKGQGAQTLYNEQFF.